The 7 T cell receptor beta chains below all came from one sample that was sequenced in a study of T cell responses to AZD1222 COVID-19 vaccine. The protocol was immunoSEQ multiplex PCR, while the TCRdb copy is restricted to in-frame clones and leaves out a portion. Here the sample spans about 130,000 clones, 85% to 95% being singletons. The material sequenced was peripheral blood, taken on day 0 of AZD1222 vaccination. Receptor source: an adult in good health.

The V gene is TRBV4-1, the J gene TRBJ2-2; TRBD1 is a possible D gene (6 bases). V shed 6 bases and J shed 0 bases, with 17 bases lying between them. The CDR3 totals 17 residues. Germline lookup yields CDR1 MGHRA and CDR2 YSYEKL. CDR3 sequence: CASSPFPDSANTGELFF. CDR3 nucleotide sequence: TGCGCCAGCAGTCCGTTTCCGGACAGCGCGAACACCGGGGAGCTGTTTTTT.

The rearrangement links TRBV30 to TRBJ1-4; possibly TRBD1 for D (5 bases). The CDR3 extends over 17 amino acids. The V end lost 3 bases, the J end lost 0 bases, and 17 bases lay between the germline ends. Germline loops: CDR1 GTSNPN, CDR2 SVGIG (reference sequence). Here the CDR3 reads CAWSLNFRDSTNEKLFF. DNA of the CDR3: TGTGCCTGGAGCCTTAACTTCCGGGACTCAACTAATGAAAAACTGTTTTTT.

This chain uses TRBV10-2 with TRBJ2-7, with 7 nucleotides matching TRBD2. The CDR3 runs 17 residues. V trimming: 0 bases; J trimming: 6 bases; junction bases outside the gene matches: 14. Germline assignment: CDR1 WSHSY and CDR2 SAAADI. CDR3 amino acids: CASSESWASGINGEQYF. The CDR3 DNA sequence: TGCGCCAGCAGTGAGTCCTGGGCTAGCGGAATAAACGGCGAGCAGTACTTC.

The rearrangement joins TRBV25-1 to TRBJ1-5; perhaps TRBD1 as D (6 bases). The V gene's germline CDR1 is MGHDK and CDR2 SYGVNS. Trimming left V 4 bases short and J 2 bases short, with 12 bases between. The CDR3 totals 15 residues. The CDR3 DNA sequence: TGTGCCAGCAGTGGAGGGGGTCGGGGCAATCAGCCCCAGCATTTT. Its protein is CASSGGGRGNQPQHF.

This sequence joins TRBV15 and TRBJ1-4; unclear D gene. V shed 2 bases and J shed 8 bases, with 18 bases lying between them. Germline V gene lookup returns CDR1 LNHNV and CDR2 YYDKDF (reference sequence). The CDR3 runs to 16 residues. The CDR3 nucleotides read TGTGCCACCAGCAGACCTAGACGGAGCCCTGGCGAAAAACTGTTTTTT. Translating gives CATSRPRRSPGEKLFF.

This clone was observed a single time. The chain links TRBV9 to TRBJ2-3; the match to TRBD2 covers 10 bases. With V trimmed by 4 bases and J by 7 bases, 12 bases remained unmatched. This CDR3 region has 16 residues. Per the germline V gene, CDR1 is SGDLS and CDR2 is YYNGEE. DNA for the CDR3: TGTGCCAGCAGCCTAGGGTCTAGCGGGGGTTCAAATACGCAGTATTTT. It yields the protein CASSLGSSGGSNTQYF.

For the CDR3, the DNA is TGTGCCAGCAGTTGGGGGGAGGGGCAACAGTACTTC. It is translated as CASSWGEGQQYF. The V call is TRBV6-6, the J call TRBJ2-7; 7 bases are shared with TRBD2. After removal of 4 bases from V and 10 bases from J, the junction contained 7 bases not matched to a gene. This CDR3 region has 12 residues. Germline CDR1 MNHNY, CDR2 SVGAGI (reference sequence).